This is a list of T cell receptor beta chains from one sample in a study of T-cell memory formation after mild COVID-19. MiXCR was run by TCRdb on the 5' RACE reads, yielding one entry per CDR3 protein. Of about 50,000 distinct CDR3 sequences in the sample, around 7.3% were seen once. Sequencing was done on a sample of PBMCs or a T cell subset sorted from them (not recorded which). The receptor source for this set is a man between 18 and 35 years old who had mild COVID-19 (a few samples of this study predate the infection). Cell type and time point are not known. Both conserved end residues are part of each CDR3. D genes are given only for firm matches. Clone size is given for some rows only: seen once, a few or many times, or a class if the clone is expanded.

j_gene,abundance,v_gene,d_gene,CDR3nt,CDR3aa
TRBJ2-1,few,TRBV2,-,TGTGCCAGCAGGGGGGCTGGGGAGCAGTTCTTC,CASRGAGEQFF
TRBJ2-3,few,TRBV20-1,TRBD2,TGCAGTGCAGCCGGGGGGAGCGGGGTATCAGATACGCAGTATTTT,CSAAGGSGVSDTQYF
TRBJ2-6,many,TRBV4-2,-,TGTGCCAGCAGCCAAGCCGGGGGTGGGGCTGGGGCCAACGTCCTGACTTTC,CASSQAGGGAGANVLTF
TRBJ2-1,-,TRBV12-3/TRBV12-4,-,TGTGCCAGCAGTTTTCCCAATCGTGAGCAGTTCTTC,CASSFPNREQFF
TRBJ2-5,-,TRBV5-1,-,TGCGCCAGCAGCTTGGCGCCGGGAGAGACCCAGTACTTC,CASSLAPGETQYF
TRBJ2-7,few,TRBV18,TRBD1,TGTGCCAGCTCACCGCGGGGACAGGGGATCGACGAGCAGTACTTC,CASSPRGQGIDEQYF
TRBJ2-1,many,TRBV5-4,-,TGTGCCAGCAGCTTGACGGATGAGCAGTTCTTC,CASSLTDEQFF
TRBJ1-2,-,TRBV18,-,TGTGCCAGCTCACGGGACGGAGGGAGCTATGGCTACACCTTC,CASSRDGGSYGYTF
TRBJ2-2,few,TRBV12-3/TRBV12-4,-,TGTGCCAGCAGCCCGACGGAGACCGGGGAGCTGTTTTTT,CASSPTETGELFF
TRBJ1-1,few,TRBV3-1,-,TGTGCCAGCAGCCAGGACGGCACTTTTTCTGAAGCTTTCTTT,CASSQDGTFSEAFF
TRBJ2-3,medium-sized,TRBV4-3,TRBD2,TGCGCCAGCAGCCAAGAGGCAGCGGGGGGGCTGGGCACAGATACGCAGTATTTT,CASSQEAAGGLGTDTQYF
TRBJ1-4,few,TRBV7-2,-,TGTGCCAGCAGCACCCAACCAGCAACTAATGAAAAACTGTTTTTT,CASSTQPATNEKLFF
TRBJ2-7,few,TRBV5-6,-,TGTGCCAGCAGCTTGGTAAACATCCGCGAGCAGTACTTC,CASSLVNIREQYF
TRBJ2-5,-,TRBV12-3/TRBV12-4,-,TGTGCCAGCAGTTTCCGGACCACTGAAGAGACCCAGTACTTC,CASSFRTTEETQYF
TRBJ1-1,-,TRBV21-1,-,TGTGCCAGCAGCAAAGAGGGTCCAGAACGGAACACTGAAGCTTTCTTT,CASSKEGPERNTEAFF
TRBJ2-7,many,TRBV10-2,-,TGCGCCAGCAGGGCCCTTAGGTCCGAGCAGTACTTC,CASRALRSEQYF
TRBJ2-3,medium-sized,TRBV7-9,-,TGTGCCAGCAGCTCCGAGGGCCGGGGCTGGGGGGCAGATACGCAGTATTTT,CASSSEGRGWGADTQYF
TRBJ1-1,-,TRBV9,TRBD1,TGTGCCAGCAGCCCTAGACAGGGACAGGGATCAGCTTTCTTT,CASSPRQGQGSAFF
TRBJ2-1,-,TRBV11-3,-,TGTGCCAGCAGCTTAGTCGGCACGAGCTCCTACAATGAGCAGTTCTTC,CASSLVGTSSYNEQFF
TRBJ2-3,-,TRBV5-6,-,TGTGCCAGCAGCTTACCGGGGGCCGGCACAGATACGCAGTATTTT,CASSLPGAGTDTQYF
TRBJ2-1,-,TRBV5-1,-,TGCGCCAGCAGCCCTCCCAGTCAAGGACACAATGAGCAGTTCTTC,CASSPPSQGHNEQFF
TRBJ2-5,many,TRBV20-1,TRBD2,TGCAGTGCTAGAGCTATAGCGGGGGCTCGGGAGACCCAGTACTTC,CSARAIAGARETQYF
TRBJ2-3,few,TRBV3-1,TRBD1,TGTGCCAGCAGCTGGCAGGGGGCCTCGCCCGCCACAGATACGCAGTATTTT,CASSWQGASPATDTQYF
TRBJ2-1,many,TRBV5-1,TRBD2,TGCGCCAGCAGCTTCGGGACTAGCGGGTACAATGAGCAGTTCTTC,CASSFGTSGYNEQFF
TRBJ2-5,-,TRBV5-1,-,TGCGCCAGCAGCTTGGTGTTGGATGAGACCCAGTACTTC,CASSLVLDETQYF
TRBJ2-1,many,TRBV5-1,-,TGCGCCAGCAACGTTTGGAGCTCCTACAATGAGCAGTTCTTC,CASNVWSSYNEQFF
TRBJ1-1,many,TRBV7-2,-,TGTGCCAGCACCCCCTGGAAGGGGAACACTGAAGCTTTCTTT,CASTPWKGNTEAFF
TRBJ1-2,few,TRBV29-1,-,TGCAGCGTTGGAAGGGGGGGTGGCTACACCTTC,CSVGRGGGYTF
TRBJ1-2,-,TRBV12-3/TRBV12-4,-,TGTGCCAGCAGGCGGGACACATCGAACTATGGCTACACCTTC,CASRRDTSNYGYTF